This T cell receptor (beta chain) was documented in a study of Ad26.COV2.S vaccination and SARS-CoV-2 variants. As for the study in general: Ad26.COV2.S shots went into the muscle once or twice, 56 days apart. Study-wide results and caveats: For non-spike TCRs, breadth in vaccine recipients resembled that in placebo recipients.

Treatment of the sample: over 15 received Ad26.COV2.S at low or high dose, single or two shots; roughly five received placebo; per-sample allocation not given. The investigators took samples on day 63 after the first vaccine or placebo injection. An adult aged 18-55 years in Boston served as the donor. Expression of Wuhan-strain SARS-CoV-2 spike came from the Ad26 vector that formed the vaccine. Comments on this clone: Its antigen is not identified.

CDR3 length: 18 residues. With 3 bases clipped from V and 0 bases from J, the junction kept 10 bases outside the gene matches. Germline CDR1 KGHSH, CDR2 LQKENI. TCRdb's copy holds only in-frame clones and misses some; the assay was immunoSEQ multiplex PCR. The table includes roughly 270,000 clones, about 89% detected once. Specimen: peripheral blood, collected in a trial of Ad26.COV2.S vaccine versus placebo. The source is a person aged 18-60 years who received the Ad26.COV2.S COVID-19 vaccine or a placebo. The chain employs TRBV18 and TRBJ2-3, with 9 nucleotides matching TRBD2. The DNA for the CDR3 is TGTGCCAGCTCACCCCCCGGCGGGAGGGCCCGGAGCACAGATACGCAGTATTTT. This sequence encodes CASSPPGGRARSTDTQYF.